This TCR beta chain was captured in a study of cytomegalovirus exposure and HLA in healthy donors. General observations from the study: The study found most TCR sequences rare, yet found some public TCRs in many donors. Cytomegalovirus association was listed for 170 or so TCR beta chains. Some V segments (TRBV6-2 and TRBV6-3 among them) were excluded as indistinguishable.

PCR used 60 Vbeta primers and 13 Jbeta primers. The method was immunoSEQ multiplex PCR; TCRdb's version includes in-frame clones alone and lacks a portion of them. The sample has under 200,000 clones; around 80% are singletons. This clone was seen a handful of times. The antigen remains unidentified. In germline, CDR1 is MNHNS, CDR2 SASEGT. The CDR3 has 11 amino acids. The V gene lost 5 bases and the J gene lost 4 bases, with 5 bases spanning the gap. The rearrangement links TRBV6-1 to TRBJ1-2; no clear D. This sequence originates from a woman aged 40 to 55 in good health and CMV-seronegative. Sequenced sample: PBMCs. CDR3 protein: CASSSGYGYTF. The CDR3 coding sequence is TGTGCCAGCAGTTCCGGCTATGGCTACACCTTC.